This T cell receptor (beta chain) was sequenced in a study of tumor-infiltrating lymphocytes in oesophageal squamous cell carcinoma. TCRdb re-called the PCR reads with MiXCR, one entry per CDR3 protein. Of 6,500 to 8,500 distinct CDR3 sequences listed, roughly 14% were seen once; the top ten hold less than 15%. This clonotype rates as medium-sized (0.01 to 0.1%). This CDR3 comprises 13 residues. Trimming took 6 bases from V and 3 from J, leaving 12 bases between them. The material sequenced was blood. This chain uses TRBV12-3 or TRBV12-4 with TRBJ2-7; possibly TRBD1 or TRBD2 for D (5 bases each). This receptor was identified in a male donor with esophageal squamous cell carcinoma. The CDR3 coding sequence is TGTGCCAGCAGCCGTGGTGGGGGCTACGAGCAGTACTTC. Its translation is CASSRGGGYEQYF.